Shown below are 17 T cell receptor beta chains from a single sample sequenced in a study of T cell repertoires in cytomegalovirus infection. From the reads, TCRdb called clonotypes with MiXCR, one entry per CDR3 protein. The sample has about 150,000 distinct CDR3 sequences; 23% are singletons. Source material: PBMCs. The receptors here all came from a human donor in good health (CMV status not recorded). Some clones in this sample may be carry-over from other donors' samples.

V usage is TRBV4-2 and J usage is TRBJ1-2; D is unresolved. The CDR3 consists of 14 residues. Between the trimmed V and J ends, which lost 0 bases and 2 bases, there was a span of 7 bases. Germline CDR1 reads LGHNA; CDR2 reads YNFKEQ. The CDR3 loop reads CASSQDLGNYGYTF. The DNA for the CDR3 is TGTGCCAGCAGCCAAGATCTGGGGAACTATGGCTACACCTTC.

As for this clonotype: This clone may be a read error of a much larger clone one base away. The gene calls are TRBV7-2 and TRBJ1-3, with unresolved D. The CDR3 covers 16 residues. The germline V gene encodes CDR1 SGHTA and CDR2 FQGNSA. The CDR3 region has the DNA TGTGCCAGCAGCCTACAGACCCAGAGCTCTGGAAGCACCATATATTTT. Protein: CASSLQTQSSGSTIYF.

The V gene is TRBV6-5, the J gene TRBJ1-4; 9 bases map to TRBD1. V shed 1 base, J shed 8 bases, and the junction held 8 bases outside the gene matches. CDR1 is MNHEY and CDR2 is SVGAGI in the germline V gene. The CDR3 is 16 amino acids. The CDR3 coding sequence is TGTGCCAGCAGTTACTACACAGGGGGCGTATGGGAAAAACTGTTTTTT. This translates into CASSYYTGGVWEKLFF.

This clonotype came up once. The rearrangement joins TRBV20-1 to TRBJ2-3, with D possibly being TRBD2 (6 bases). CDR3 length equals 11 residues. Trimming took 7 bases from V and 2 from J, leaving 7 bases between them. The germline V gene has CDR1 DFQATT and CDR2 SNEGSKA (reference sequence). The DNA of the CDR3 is TGCAGTGGGGGGGTCACAGATACGCAGTATTTT. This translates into CSGGVTDTQYF.

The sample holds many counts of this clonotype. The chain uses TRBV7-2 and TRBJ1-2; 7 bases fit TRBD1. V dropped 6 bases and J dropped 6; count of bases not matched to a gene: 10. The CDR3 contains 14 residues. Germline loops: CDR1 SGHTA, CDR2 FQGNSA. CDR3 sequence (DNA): TGTGCCAGCAGGTTATTACGACAGGGCGATGGCTACACCTTC. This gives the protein CASRLLRQGDGYTF. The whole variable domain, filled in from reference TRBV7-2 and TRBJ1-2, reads GAGVSQSPSNKVTEKGKDVELRCDPISGHTALYWYRQSLGQGLEFLIYFQGNSAPDKSGLPSDRFSAERTGGSVSTLTIQRTQQEDSAVYLCASRLLRQGDGYTFGSGTRLTVV.

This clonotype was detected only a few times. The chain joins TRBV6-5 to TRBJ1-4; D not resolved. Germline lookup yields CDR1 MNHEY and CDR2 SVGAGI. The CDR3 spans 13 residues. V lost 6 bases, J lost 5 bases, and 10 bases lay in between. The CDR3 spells CASSGTENEKLFF. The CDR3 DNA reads TGTGCCAGCAGCGGTACGGAAAATGAAAAACTGTTTTTT.

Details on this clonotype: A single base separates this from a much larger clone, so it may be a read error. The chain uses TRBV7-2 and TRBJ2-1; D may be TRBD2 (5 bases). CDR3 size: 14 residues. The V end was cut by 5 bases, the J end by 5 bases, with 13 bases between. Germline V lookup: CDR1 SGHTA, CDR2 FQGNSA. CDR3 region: CASSRRGRDNEQFF. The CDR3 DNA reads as TGTGCCAGCAGCCGACGGGGTAGGGACAATGAGCAGTTCTTC. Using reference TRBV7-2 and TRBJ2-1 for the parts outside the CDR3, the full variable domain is GAGVSQSPSNKVTEKGKDVELRCDPISGHTALYWYRQSLGQGLEFLIYFQGNSAPDKSGLPSDRFSAERTGGSVSTLTIQRTQQEDSAVYLCASSRRGRDNEQFFGPGTRLTVL.

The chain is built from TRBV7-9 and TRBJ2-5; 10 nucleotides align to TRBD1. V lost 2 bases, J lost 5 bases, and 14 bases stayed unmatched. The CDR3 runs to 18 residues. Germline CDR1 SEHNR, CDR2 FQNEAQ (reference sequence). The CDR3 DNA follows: TGTGCCAGCAGCTTAACCGGCGGCGGGACAGGGGTCCGGGAGACCCAGTACTTC. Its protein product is CASSLTGGGTGVRETQYF.

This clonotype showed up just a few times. The CDR3 DNA follows: TGCAGTGCTACGACAGGGGTCAATCAGCCCCAGCATTTT. It yields the protein CSATTGVNQPQHF. The chain employs TRBV20-1 and TRBJ1-5; 8 nucleotides align to TRBD1. CDR3 size: 13 residues. Germline V gene lookup returns CDR1 DFQATT and CDR2 SNEGSKA (reference sequence). J lost 3 bases, V lost 4 bases, and 2 bases had no gene match.

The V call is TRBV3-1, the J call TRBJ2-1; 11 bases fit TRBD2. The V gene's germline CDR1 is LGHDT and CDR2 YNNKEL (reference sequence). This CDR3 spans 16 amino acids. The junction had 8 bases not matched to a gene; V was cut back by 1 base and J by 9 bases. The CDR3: CASSQGASGGHPEQFF. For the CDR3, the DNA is TGTGCCAGCAGCCAAGGGGCTAGCGGGGGGCACCCTGAGCAGTTCTTC.

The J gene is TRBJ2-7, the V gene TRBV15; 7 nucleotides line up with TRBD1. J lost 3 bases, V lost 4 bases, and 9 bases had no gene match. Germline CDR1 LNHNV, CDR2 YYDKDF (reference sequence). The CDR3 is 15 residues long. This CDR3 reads CATSNDRESIYEQYF. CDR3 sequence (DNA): TGTGCCACCAGCAATGACAGGGAATCAATCTACGAGCAGTACTTC.

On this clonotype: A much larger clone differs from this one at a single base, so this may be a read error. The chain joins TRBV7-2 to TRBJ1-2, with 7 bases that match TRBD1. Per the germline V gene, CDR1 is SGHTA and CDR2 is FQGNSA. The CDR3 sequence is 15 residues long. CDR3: CDSSSGQRTNYGYTF. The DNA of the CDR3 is TGTGACAGCAGCTCGGGACAGCGAACTAACTATGGCTACACCTTC.

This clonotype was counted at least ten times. CDR3 amino acids: CASSFSGTSGPYEQYF. CDR3 in DNA: TGTGCCAGCAGCTTCAGTGGGACTAGCGGTCCCTACGAGCAGTACTTC. V usage is TRBV7-2 and J usage is TRBJ2-7; 11 bases line up with TRBD2. V lost 3 bases to trimming and J lost 2 bases; unmatched junction nucleotides: 6. The germline CDR1 and CDR2 sequences are SGHTA and FQGNSA. There are 16 residues in the CDR3.

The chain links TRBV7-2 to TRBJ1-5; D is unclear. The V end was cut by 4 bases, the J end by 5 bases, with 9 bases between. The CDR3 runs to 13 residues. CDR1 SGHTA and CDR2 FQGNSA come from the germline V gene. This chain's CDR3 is CASSSAGYQPQHF. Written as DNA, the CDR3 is TGTGCCAGCAGCTCCGCCGGCTATCAGCCCCAGCATTTT.

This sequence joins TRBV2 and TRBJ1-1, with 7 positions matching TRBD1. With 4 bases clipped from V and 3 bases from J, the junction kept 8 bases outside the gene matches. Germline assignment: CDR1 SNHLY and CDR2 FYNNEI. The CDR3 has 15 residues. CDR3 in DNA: TGTGCCAGCAGTGGAACGGGGGACAGCTACACTGAAGCTTTCTTT. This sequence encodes CASSGTGDSYTEAFF.

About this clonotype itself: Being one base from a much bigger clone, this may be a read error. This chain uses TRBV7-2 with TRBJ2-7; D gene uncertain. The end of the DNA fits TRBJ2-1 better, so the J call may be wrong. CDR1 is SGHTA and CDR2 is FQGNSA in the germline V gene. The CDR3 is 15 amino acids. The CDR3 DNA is TGTGCCAGCAGCTTAGAAGGGCGGAGCTCCAGCGAGCAGTTCTTC. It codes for CASSLEGRSSSEQFF.

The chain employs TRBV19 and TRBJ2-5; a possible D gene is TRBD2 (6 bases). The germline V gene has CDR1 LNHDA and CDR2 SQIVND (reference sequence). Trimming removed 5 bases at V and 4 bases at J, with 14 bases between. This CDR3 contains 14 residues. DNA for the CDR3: TGTGCCAGTAGTCCCCCCAGCGGGTTAGAGACCCAGTACTTC. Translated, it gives CASSPPSGLETQYF.